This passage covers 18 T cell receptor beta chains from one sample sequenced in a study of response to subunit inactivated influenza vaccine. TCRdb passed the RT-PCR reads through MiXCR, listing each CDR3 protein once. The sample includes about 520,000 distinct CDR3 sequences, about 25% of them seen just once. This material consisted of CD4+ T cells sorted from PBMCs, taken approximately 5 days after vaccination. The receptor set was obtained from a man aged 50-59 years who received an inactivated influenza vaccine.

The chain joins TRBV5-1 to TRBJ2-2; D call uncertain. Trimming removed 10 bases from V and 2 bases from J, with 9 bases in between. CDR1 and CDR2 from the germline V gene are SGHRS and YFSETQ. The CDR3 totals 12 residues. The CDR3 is CAVKGNTGELFF. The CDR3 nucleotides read TGCGCCGTCAAGGGAAACACCGGGGAGCTGTTTTTT.

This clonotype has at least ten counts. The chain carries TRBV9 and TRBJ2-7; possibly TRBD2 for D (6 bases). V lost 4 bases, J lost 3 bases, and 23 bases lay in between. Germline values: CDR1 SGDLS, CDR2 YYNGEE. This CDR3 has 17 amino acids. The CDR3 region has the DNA TGTGCCAGCAGCTACCGGCCGGTGACTAGAGTCATCTACGAGCAGTACTTC. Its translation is CASSYRPVTRVIYEQYF.

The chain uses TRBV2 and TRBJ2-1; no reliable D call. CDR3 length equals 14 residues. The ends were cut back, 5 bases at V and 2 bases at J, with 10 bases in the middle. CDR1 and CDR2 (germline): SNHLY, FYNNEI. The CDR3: CASSYRQAYNEQFF. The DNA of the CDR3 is TGTGCCAGCAGTTATCGGCAGGCCTACAATGAGCAGTTCTTC.

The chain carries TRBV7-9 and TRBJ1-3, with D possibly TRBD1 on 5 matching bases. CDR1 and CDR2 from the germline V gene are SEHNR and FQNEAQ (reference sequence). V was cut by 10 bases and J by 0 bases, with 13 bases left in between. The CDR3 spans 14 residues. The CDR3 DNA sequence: TGTGCCACCACTTTGGGGGGCTCTGGAAACACCATATATTTT. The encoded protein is CATTLGGSGNTIYF. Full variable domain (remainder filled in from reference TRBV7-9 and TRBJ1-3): DTGVSQNPRHKITKRGQNVTFRCDPISEHNRLYWYRQTLGQGPEFLTYFQNEAQLEKSRLLSDRFSAERPKGSFSTLEIQRTEQGDSAMYLCATTLGGSGNTIYFGEGSWLTVV.

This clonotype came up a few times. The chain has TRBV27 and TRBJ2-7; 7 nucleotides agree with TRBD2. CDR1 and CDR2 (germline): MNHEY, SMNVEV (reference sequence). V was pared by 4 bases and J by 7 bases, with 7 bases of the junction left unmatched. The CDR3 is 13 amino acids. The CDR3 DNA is TGTGCCAGCAGTTGGGACTATGCCGGGGAGCAGTACTTC. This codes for CASSWDYAGEQYF.

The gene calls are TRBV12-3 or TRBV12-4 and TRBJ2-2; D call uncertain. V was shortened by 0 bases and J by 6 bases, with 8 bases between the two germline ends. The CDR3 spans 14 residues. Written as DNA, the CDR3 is TGTGCCAGCAGTTTAGCGGGAAGGTCCGGGGAGCTGTTTTTT. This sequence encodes CASSLAGRSGELFF.

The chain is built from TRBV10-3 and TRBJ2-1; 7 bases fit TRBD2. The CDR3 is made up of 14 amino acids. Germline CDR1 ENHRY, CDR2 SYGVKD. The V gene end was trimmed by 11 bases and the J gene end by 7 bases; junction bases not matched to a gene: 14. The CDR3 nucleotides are TGTGCCGCCTCAAGCGGGACCAGACGAAATGAGCAGTTCTTC. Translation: CAASSGTRRNEQFF.

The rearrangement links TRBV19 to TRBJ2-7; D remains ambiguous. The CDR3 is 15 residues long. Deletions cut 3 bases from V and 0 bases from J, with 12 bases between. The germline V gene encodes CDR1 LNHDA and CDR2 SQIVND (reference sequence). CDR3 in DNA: TGTGCCAGTAGTATTTCAGGACGTAGCTCCTACGAGCAGTACTTC. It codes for CASSISGRSSYEQYF.

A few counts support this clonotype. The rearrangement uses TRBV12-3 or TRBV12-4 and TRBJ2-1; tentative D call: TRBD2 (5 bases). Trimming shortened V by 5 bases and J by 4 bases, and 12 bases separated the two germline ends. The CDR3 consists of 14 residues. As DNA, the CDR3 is TGTGCCAGCAGTCCTCGTCGGGGATACAATGAGCAGTTCTTC. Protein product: CASSPRRGYNEQFF.

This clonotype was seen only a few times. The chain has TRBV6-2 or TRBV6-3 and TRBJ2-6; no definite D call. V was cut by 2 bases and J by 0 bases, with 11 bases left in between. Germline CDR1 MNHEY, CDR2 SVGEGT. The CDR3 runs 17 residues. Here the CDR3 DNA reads TGTGCCAGCAGTTACCCCCGAGAAGTCTCTGGGGCCAACGTCCTGACTTTC. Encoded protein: CASSYPREVSGANVLTF.

CDR3 nucleotides: TGTGCCAGCAGCCAATACCGGGGGGCGCTGGGGAATGAGCAGTTCTTC. It codes for CASSQYRGALGNEQFF. The rearrangement joins TRBV3-1 to TRBJ2-1, with D tentatively TRBD2 (7 bases). Germline V gene lookup returns CDR1 LGHDT and CDR2 YNNKEL (reference sequence). This CDR3 spans 16 amino acids. V lost 2 bases and J 7 bases, leaving 18 bases between the germline ends.

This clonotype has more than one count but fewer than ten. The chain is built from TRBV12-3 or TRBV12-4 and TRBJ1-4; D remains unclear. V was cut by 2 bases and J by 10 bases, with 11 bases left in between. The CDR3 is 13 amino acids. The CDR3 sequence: CASSLLTTGKLFF. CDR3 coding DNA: TGTGCCAGCAGTTTATTGACTACGGGAAAACTGTTTTTT.

The CDR3 region is CASSRTYNTEAFF. For the CDR3, the DNA is TGTGCCAGCAGCCGGACATATAACACTGAAGCTTTCTTT. The chain combines TRBV6-1 with TRBJ1-1, with a weak D call TRBD1 (5 bases). Per germline, CDR1 MNHNS and CDR2 SASEGT. The V end was cut by 6 bases, the J end by 2 bases, with 10 bases between. The CDR3 length is 13 residues.

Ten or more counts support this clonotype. CDR3 bases: TGCAGCGTAGACAGGGCTAACACCGGGGAGCTGTTTTTT. Its translation: CSVDRANTGELFF. This chain joins TRBV29-1 and TRBJ2-2, with 7 bases matching TRBD1. After removal of 6 bases from V and 2 bases from J, the junction contained 3 bases not matched to a gene. The CDR3 has 13 residues. From germline, CDR1 is SQVTM and CDR2 ANQGSEA.

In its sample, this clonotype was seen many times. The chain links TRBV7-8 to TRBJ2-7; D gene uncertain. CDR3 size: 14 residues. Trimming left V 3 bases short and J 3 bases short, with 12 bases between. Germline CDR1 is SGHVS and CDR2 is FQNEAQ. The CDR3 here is CASSFGRLSYEQYF. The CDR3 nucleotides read TGTGCCAGCAGCTTCGGCAGGTTAAGCTACGAGCAGTACTTC. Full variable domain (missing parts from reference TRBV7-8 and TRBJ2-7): GAGVSQSPRYKVAKRGQDVALRCDPISGHVSLFWYQQALGQGPEFLTYFQNEAQLDKSGLPSDRFFAERPEGSVSTLKIQRTQQEDSAVYLCASSFGRLSYEQYFGPGTRLTVT.

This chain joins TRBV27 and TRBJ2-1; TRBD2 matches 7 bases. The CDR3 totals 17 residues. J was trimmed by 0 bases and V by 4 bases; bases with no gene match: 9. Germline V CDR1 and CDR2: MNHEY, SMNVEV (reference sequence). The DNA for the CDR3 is TGTGCCAGCAGTTCGTACGTAGCGGGTAGCTCCTACAATGAGCAGTTCTTC. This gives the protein CASSSYVAGSSYNEQFF.

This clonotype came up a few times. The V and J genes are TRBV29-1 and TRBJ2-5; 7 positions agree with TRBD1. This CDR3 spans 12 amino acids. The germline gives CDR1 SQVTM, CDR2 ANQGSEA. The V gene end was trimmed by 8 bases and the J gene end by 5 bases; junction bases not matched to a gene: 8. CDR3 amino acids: CSIRQGRETQYF. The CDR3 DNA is TGCAGCATTAGACAGGGCAGGGAGACCCAGTACTTC.

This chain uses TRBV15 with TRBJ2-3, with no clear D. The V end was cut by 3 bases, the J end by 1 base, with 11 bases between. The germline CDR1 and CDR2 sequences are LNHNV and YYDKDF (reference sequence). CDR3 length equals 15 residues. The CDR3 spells CATSSRTIGTDTQYF. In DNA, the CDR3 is TGTGCCACCAGCAGTAGAACGATTGGCACAGATACGCAGTATTTT.